The source of this T cell receptor (beta chain) is a study of T cell repertoires in cytomegalovirus infection. Study background: Indications came from public TCR beta signatures; they pointed to CMV infection and to a matching HLA type.

TCRdb re-analysed the reads in MiXCR, keeping a single row per CDR3 protein. The table lists approximately 140,000 distinct CDR3 sequences, more than 20% of them singletons. The study's findings and limits: Within the response measured ex vivo, HLA-C-restricted CMV-specific TCR beta clonotypes were dominant.

Worth noting for this clonotype: Its antigen is as yet unknown.

Sequenced: PBMCs, sequenced either directly or after in vitro stimulation (not recorded which). This receptor was taken from a human donor in good health (CMV status not recorded). Some clones in this sample may be carry-over from other donors' samples.

The CDR3 DNA reads TGTGCCAGTAGCTCACCGGGACTAGCGGGTCCGAGCTCCTACAATGAGCAGTTCTTC. Its protein product is CASSSPGLAGPSSYNEQFF. The chain links TRBV19 to TRBJ2-1; TRBD2 matches 12 bases. Germline-derived CDR1 and CDR2 are LNHDA and SQIVND (reference sequence). The CDR3 contains 19 residues. V was clipped by 6 bases and J by 0 bases; unmatched bases: 12.